This T cell receptor beta chain was recorded in a study of CD8+ T cells in alopecia areata. Study summary: Grafting placed skin from 6-12-month-old C3H/HeJ donors with spontaneous alopecia onto roughly 7-10-week-old female C3H/HeJ mice.

General study results and limits: Resident alphabeta T cells of normal skin are also sequenced in scalp samples. Higher clonality than in normal scalp was seen in lesional scalp, especially alopecia totalis/universalis.

From germline, CDR1 is NNHDY and CDR2 SYVADS. The CDR3 is 13 amino acids. RNA, once extracted, was reverse transcribed into cDNA for use as the sequencing template. Generated by immunoSEQ multiplex PCR, the TCRdb table keeps only in-frame clones and is missing some. The record shows over 250,000 clones for this sample, with no singletons present. Sorting used CD4, CD8alpha, NKG2D, NKG2ACE and other markers on pooled cutaneous lymph node cells. This clone was detected only a few times. The antigen remains undetermined. Any gene name here is a mouse gene name. The read halts 4 residues ahead of the CDR3 end, with the missing end drawn from the germline J gene. The identical CDR3 is also encoded by other nucleotide sequences in the sample.

The sequenced material came from CD4+ T cells sorted from a lymph node. V gene TRBV13-3 combines with J gene TRBJ2-7; possible D gene TRBD1, 5 bases. The receptor comes from a C3H/HeJ mouse with alopecia areata. Strain MHC haplotype: H2-k. CDR3 amino acids: CASSDGRAYEQYF. Incomplete CDR3 DNA: TGTGCCAGCAGTGATGGCAGGGCTTAT.